This T cell receptor (beta chain) was sequenced for a study of Tregs in tolerant kidney transplant recipients. Findings of the study overall: Few patients were studied, so findings need validation in larger groups.

In the case of this clone: No antigen is known for it.

Per germline, CDR1 MNHEY and CDR2 SMNVEV (reference sequence). V shed 5 bases and J 7 bases; nucleotides not matched to a gene: 6. The CDR3 spans 15 residues. TCRdb's table, derived via immunoSEQ multiplex PCR, lists solely in-frame clones and lacks some. The table records some 66,000 clones, 80% to 95% of them present only once. This TCR was recovered from a human donor who received a combined kidney and bone marrow transplant. The chain employs TRBV27 and TRBJ2-1, with 12 bases fitting TRBD2. Material: CD8+ T cells from blood, obtained before the transplant. CDR3: CASSPGTSGSNEQFF. CDR3 coding DNA: TGTGCCAGCAGTCCAGGGACTAGCGGGTCTAATGAGCAGTTCTTC.